The rows below give T cell receptor beta chains drawn from one sample of a study of T cell responses to AZD1222 COVID-19 vaccine. Using immunoSEQ multiplex PCR, the repertoire was profiled, and TCRdb retains in-frame clones only, with some absent. The data show about 150,000 clones, 88% seen once. The source was peripheral blood, collected on day 0 of AZD1222 vaccination. The source of these receptors is an adult in good health. CDR3s include the opening cysteine and the closing phenylalanine or tryptophan. A D gene is named only where the DNA matches it firmly. Not every row has a clone size; where given, it reads once, few, many or a size class.

clone size	D gene	V gene	J gene	CDR3 DNA	CDR3 protein
.	.	TRBV6-5	TRBJ1-2	TGTGCCAGCAGTTACATGACAGGAACGAGCTATGGCTACACCTTC	CASSYMTGTSYGYTF
few	.	TRBV2	TRBJ2-7	TGTGCCAGCAGTGAAACGGGGTTGTCATACGAGCAGTACTTC	CASSETGLSYEQYF
.	.	TRBV6-2/TRBV6-3	TRBJ2-1	TGTGCCAGCAGTTTGGGGGGACACAACCACAATGAGCAGTTCTTC	CASSLGGHNHNEQFF
.	.	TRBV9	TRBJ2-1	TGTGCCAGCAGCGTAGTCCCTTTAGTTGGTGAGCAGTTCTTC	CASSVVPLVGEQFF
.	.	TRBV10-2	TRBJ1-2	TGCGCCAGCAGTCCAGAATACTATGGCTACACCTTC	CASSPEYYGYTF
.	.	TRBV11-1	TRBJ2-4	TGTGCCAGCAGCAAGGGGGGGCTCCAAAACATTCAGTACTTC	CASSKGGLQNIQYF
.	.	TRBV6-2/TRBV6-3	TRBJ1-1	TGTGCCAGCAGCTCCCTCACTGAAGCTTTCTTT	CASSSLTEAFF
.	TRBD2	TRBV11-2	TRBJ2-3	TGTGCCAGCAGCTTAGGCGGGAGATACGCAGATACGCAGTATTTT	CASSLGGRYADTQYF
.	.	TRBV19	TRBJ1-4	TGTGCCAGTCAGCGGTCTAATGAAAAACTGTTTTTT	CASQRSNEKLFF
.	.	TRBV9	TRBJ2-1	TGTGCCAGCAGCCCACACGACGGGCTGTGGACTGTGGGGAATGAGCAGTTCTTC	CASSPHDGLWTVGNEQFF
.	TRBD1	TRBV9	TRBJ2-1	TGTGCCAGCAGCGTAGCTATAGGGGACAGGAACAATGAGCAGTTCTTC	CASSVAIGDRNNEQFF
.	.	TRBV7-6	TRBJ1-4	TGTGCCAGCAGCTTAGACCAAGGACCTAATGAAAAACTGTTTTTT	CASSLDQGPNEKLFF
.	.	TRBV5-1	TRBJ2-7	TGCGCCAGCAGCTTGGGTTTTGTTAGCATAAGGGACGAGCAGTACTTC	CASSLGFVSIRDEQYF
.	TRBD1	TRBV27	TRBJ1-4	TGTGCCAGCAGTCCCAGGACAGGGGTAGGAGAAAAACTGTTTTTT	CASSPRTGVGEKLFF
.	.	TRBV6-2/TRBV6-3	TRBJ2-3	TGTGCCAGCAGCCCTTTAAAAGTAGGCCCAGCAGATACGCAGTATTTT	CASSPLKVGPADTQYF
.	TRBD1	TRBV19	TRBJ1-5	TGTGCCAGTAGTGGACAGGATACTAGCAATCAGCCCCAGCATTTT	CASSGQDTSNQPQHF
.	.	TRBV28	TRBJ1-4	TGTGCCAGCAGTACCCTCGGAAATGAAAAACTGTTTTTT	CASSTLGNEKLFF
.	.	TRBV5-1	TRBJ2-3	TGCGCCAGCAGCTTGCGCGAGTTGGCCGATACGCAGTATTTT	CASSLRELADTQYF
.	.	TRBV25-1	TRBJ1-2	TGTGCCAGCCTCGGCTCCGGACGGGAATATGGCTACACCTTC	CASLGSGREYGYTF
few	TRBD1	TRBV29-1	TRBJ2-7	TGCAGCGTTGCGGGACAGGGGGCCCACGAGCAGTACTTC	CSVAGQGAHEQYF
.	.	TRBV5-6	TRBJ2-1	TGTGCCAGCAGCCCCCCTCGGGGGCCAGACAATGAGCAGTTCTTC	CASSPPRGPDNEQFF
.	TRBD1	TRBV7-2	TRBJ2-4	TGTGCCAGCAGCCCCGCGGACAGGGTAGAAAACATTCAGTACTTC	CASSPADRVENIQYF
.	TRBD2	TRBV29-1	TRBJ2-2	TGCAGCGTTCGGGCTAGCGGGAGTCTCGGGGAGCTGTTTTTT	CSVRASGSLGELFF
.	TRBD2	TRBV6-5	TRBJ2-1	TGTGCCAGCAGTTACCCAGGACTAGCGGGTTACAATGAGCAGTTCTTC	CASSYPGLAGYNEQFF
.	.	TRBV30	TRBJ2-3	TGTGCCTGGATTTTAGGAGGGAGGACAGATACGCAGTATTTT	CAWILGGRTDTQYF
.	.	TRBV6-1	TRBJ1-6	TGTGCCAGCAGTGAAGGGGAAGGCTCCTATAATTCACCCCTCCACTTT	CASSEGEGSYNSPLHF
.	.	TRBV19	TRBJ2-4	TGTGCCAGTAGCGACCTAGCCAAAAACATTCAGTACTTC	CASSDLAKNIQYF
.	.	TRBV29-1	TRBJ1-2	TGCAGCGTTGAAGGGGCCGCTAACTATGGCTACACCTTC	CSVEGAANYGYTF
few	.	TRBV19	TRBJ2-2	TGTGCCAGTAGGGCAGGGGAAATGGACACCGGGGAGCTGTTTTTT	CASRAGEMDTGELFF
.	.	TRBV4-2	TRBJ2-1	TGTGCCAGCAGCCAAGATCGGTTCCTCCTCTCCTACAATGAGCAGTTCTTC	CASSQDRFLLSYNEQFF
.	TRBD1	TRBV15	TRBJ1-5	TGTGCCACCAGCAGAGACGGGACAGGGGGCTCTCAGCCCCAGCATTTT	CATSRDGTGGSQPQHF
.	.	TRBV15	TRBJ1-3	TGTGCCACTTCCGACAGTCGATCTGGAAACACCATATATTTT	CATSDSRSGNTIYF
.	TRBD2	TRBV5-8	TRBJ2-2	TGTGCCAGCACGGGGACTAGCGGAAGCCTAACCGGGGAGCTGTTTTTT	CASTGTSGSLTGELFF
.	.	TRBV14	TRBJ1-1	TGTGCCAGCAGCCAGGGTCTCTTTATCTCTGAAGCTTTCTTT	CASSQGLFISEAFF
.	.	TRBV30	TRBJ1-4	TGTGCCTGGAGTCTGTCTAATGAAAAACTGTTTTTT	CAWSLSNEKLFF
once	TRBD1	TRBV6-5	TRBJ1-2	TGTGCCAGCAGCCGTGGGACAGGTAGCTATGGCTACACCTTC	CASSRGTGSYGYTF
.	.	TRBV7-9	TRBJ1-2	TGTGCCAGCAGCCCCCTCGGGGGGGAGGATGGCTACACCTTC	CASSPLGGEDGYTF
once	.	TRBV7-2	TRBJ1-1	TGTGCCAGCAGCTTAGGGGATGCCCGCTTGAACACTGAAGCTTTCTTT	CASSLGDARLNTEAFF
.	.	TRBV30	TRBJ2-1	TGTGCCTGTTTGGGGGGGGCTGAGCAGTTCTTC	CACLGGAEQFF
.	.	TRBV27	TRBJ1-6	TGTGCCAGCAGTTTAGGGGCAGGAACGACTTCACCCCTCCACTTT	CASSLGAGTTSPLHF
.	.	TRBV27	TRBJ1-1	TGTGCCAGCAGTTTATCCATGAACACTGAAGCTTTCTTT	CASSLSMNTEAFF
.	.	TRBV11-2	TRBJ1-1	TGTGCCAGCAGACCTACAAGGGGCACTGAAGCTTTCTTT	CASRPTRGTEAFF